The text below deals with one T cell receptor beta chain. The sample comes from a study of T cells after yellow fever vaccination. TCRdb re-called the 5' RACE reads through MiXCR, storing one row per CDR3 protein. The data contain roughly 320,000 distinct CDR3 sequences, roughly 10% of them seen just once; the ten biggest clones take up 3% to 4%. The CDR3 is 14 amino acids. Germline lookup yields CDR1 SGHAT and CDR2 FQNNGV. V lost 4 bases to trimming and J lost 7 bases; unmatched junction nucleotides: 8. The receptor comes from a young man who received the YFV17D yellow fever vaccine. This specimen was CD4+ T cells sorted from PBMCs, taken 45 days after the yellow fever booster vaccination. The genes are TRBV11-2 and TRBJ2-3; 7 bases fit TRBD2. The CDR3 DNA reads as TGTGCCAGCAGCTCGCGGGGAGGGGAGAATACGCAGTATTTT. It encodes CASSSRGGENTQYF.